This T cell receptor beta chain was retrieved from a study of blood T cells in healthy people across ages. Background on the study: Template switching picked up about one barcoded beta molecule for each two T cells.

Regarding the study as a whole: There was a strong correlation between TCR beta diversity and naive T cell percentage.

This clonotype came up many times. The target antigen is unknown. A J-beta primer mix and a sample-barcoded 5' primer were used in a second PCR of roughly 7 to 12 cycles. With 12 random nucleotides, a template-switch adaptor tagged each individual cDNA molecule. TCRdb used MiXCR to reprocess the 5' RACE reads, holding one entry per CDR3 protein. The profile shows hundreds of thousands of distinct CDR3 sequences, approximately 30% of them singletons. All donors came from Russia, were Caucasian and healthy, and spanned ages roughly 6 to 100. With V trimmed by 0 bases and J by 3 bases, 5 bases remained unmatched. The CDR3 sequence is 16 residues long. Germline V gene data show CDR1 as LGHDT and CDR2 as YNNKEL (reference sequence).

This receptor was obtained from an elderly woman in good health. The sequenced material came from blood. The chain links TRBV3-1 to TRBJ2-1; 7 nucleotides line up with TRBD1. As DNA, the CDR3 is TGTGCCAGCAGCCAAGATCTTGGGGACAGCTACAATGAGCAGTTCTTC. Translation gives CASSQDLGDSYNEQFF.